A single TCR beta chain is shown here with its context. The data were obtained in a study of cytomegalovirus exposure and HLA in healthy donors. On the study more broadly: Around 77% of a few hundred genotyped donors fell in the Caucasian-associated ancestry cluster.

The PCR contained 60 Vbeta and 13 Jbeta primers. Libraries were prepared by immunoSEQ multiplex PCR; TCRdb keeps only in-frame clonotypes and omits some of them. The sample yields 80,000 or so clones, around 65% seen once. Germline V gene sequence: CDR1 SGHRS, CDR2 YFSETQ. This CDR3 is built from 16 residues. V gave up 2 bases and J gave up 1 base; unmatched junction bases: 4. Everyone who donated was a healthy bone marrow donor. Sequencing input: PBMCs. This TCR was sampled from a man between 60 and 70 years old in good health and CMV-seropositive. The chain joins TRBV5-1 to TRBJ2-2; 8 positions agree with TRBD2. CDR3 DNA: TGCGCCAGCAGCTTTGGCGGGGGGCAGAACACCGGGGAGCTGTTTTTT. Translating it yields CASSFGGGQNTGELFF. Full variable domain (rest looked up from reference TRBV5-1 and TRBJ2-2): KAGVTQTPRYLIKTRGQQVTLSCSPISGHRSVSWYQQTPGQGLQFLFEYFSETQRNKGNFPGRFSGRQFSNSRSEMNVSTLELGDSALYLCASSFGGGQNTGELFFGEGSRLTVL.